This TCR beta chain was observed in a study of T cells after yellow fever vaccination. For the study at large: Fractions of limited cellularity were prepared by means of SMART-Seq v4 Ultra Low Input.

Study findings and constraints: Post-booster repertoires contained most primary-vaccination clones again (around 97% CD4, 88% CD8).

With regard to this clonotype: Its antigen is currently unknown.

MiXCR, applied by TCRdb to the 5' RACE reads, yields one record per CDR3 protein. In the table there are about 320,000 distinct CDR3 sequences, approximately 12% of which are singletons. Here the sequenced sample was CD4+ T cells sorted from PBMCs, taken 45 days after the yellow fever booster vaccination. This receptor was obtained from a man in his late teens or twenties who received the YFV17D yellow fever vaccine.

The CDR3 here is CASSPGQGEGNTF. CDR3 DNA: TGTGCCAGCTCACCAGGACAGGGGGAAGGAAACACCTTC. The V gene is TRBV18, the J gene TRBJ1-2; the match to TRBD1 covers 10 bases. Trimming at V came to 2 bases and at J to 12 bases, leaving 6 bases not matched to a gene. The germline gives CDR1 KGHSH, CDR2 LQKENI. The CDR3 is made up of 13 amino acids.